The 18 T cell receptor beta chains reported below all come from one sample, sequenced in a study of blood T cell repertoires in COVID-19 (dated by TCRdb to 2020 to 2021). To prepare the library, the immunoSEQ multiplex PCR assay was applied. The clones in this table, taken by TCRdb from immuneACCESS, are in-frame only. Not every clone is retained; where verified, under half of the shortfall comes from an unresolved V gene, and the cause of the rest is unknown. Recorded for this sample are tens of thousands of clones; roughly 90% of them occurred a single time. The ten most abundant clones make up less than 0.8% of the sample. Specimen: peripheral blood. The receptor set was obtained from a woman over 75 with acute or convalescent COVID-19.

The CDR3 DNA is TGTGCCAGCAGTGCGGACAGGGGGCTAGCTGAAGCTTTCTTT. Its protein is CASSADRGLAEAFF. The gene calls are TRBV2 and TRBJ1-1; 11 positions match TRBD1. The CDR3 length is 14 residues. After removal of 4 bases from V and 6 bases from J, the junction contained 4 bases not matched to a gene. CDR1 is SNHLY, CDR2 FYNNEI, per germline.

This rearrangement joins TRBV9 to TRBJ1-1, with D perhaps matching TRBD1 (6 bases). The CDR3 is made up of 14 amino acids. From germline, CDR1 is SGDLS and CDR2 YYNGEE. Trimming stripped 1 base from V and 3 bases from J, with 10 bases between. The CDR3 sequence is CASSVNPGDTEAFF. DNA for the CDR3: TGTGCCAGCAGCGTAAATCCAGGGGACACTGAAGCTTTCTTT.

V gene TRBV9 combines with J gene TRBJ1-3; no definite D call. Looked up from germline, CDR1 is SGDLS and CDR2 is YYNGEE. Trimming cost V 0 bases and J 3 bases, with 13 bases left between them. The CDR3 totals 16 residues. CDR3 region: CASSVEGGSFGNTIYF. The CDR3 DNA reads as TGTGCCAGCAGCGTAGAAGGCGGCAGTTTTGGAAACACCATATATTTT. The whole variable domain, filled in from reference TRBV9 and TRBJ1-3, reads DSGVTQTPKHLITATGQRVTLRCSPRSGDLSVYWYQQSLDQGLQFLIQYYNGEERAKGNILERFSAQQFPDLHSELNLSSLELGDSALYFCASSVEGGSFGNTIYFGEGSWLTVV.

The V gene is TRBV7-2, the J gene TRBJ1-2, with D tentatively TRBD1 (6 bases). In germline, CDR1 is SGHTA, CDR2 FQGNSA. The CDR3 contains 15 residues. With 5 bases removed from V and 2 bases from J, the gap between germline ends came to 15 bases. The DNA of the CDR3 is TGTGCCAGCAGCCCCGTGGCGGGGGGCAACTATGGCTACACCTTC. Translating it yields CASSPVAGGNYGYTF.

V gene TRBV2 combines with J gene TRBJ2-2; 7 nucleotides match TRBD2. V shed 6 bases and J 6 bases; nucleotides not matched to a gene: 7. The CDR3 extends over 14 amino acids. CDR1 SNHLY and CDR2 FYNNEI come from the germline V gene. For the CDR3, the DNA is TGTGCCAGCAGAGCGGAGCTAGCGGCCGGGGAGCTGTTTTTT. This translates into CASRAELAAGELFF.

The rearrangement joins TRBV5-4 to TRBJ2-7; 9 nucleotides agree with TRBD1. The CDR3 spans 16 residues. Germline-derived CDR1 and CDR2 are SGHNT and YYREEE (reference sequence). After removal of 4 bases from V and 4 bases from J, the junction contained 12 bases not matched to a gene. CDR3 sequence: CASSDRSGTGRYEQYF. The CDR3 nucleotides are TGTGCCAGCAGCGATAGGAGCGGGACAGGGAGGTACGAGCAGTACTTC.

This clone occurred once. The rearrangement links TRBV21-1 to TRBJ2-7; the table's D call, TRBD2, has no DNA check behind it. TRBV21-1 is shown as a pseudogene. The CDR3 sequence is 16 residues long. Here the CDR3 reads CASSFGGERGTYEQYF. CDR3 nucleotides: TGTGCCAGCAGCTTTGGTGGAGAGCGGGGCACATACGAGCAGTACTTC.

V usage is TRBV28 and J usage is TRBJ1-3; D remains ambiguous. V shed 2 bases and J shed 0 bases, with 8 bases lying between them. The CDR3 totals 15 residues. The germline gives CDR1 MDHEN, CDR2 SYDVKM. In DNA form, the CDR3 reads TGTGCCAGCAGTTTAGCCGGGAGCTCTGGAAACACCATATATTTT. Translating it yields CASSLAGSSGNTIYF.

CDR3 DNA sequence: TGTGCCAGCAGCTTAGCGGGTGGAAACACCATATATTTT. Amino acids: CASSLAGGNTIYF. The rearrangement uses TRBV11-2 and TRBJ1-3; D is unresolved. Deletions cut 1 base from V and 3 bases from J, with 4 bases between. There are 13 residues in the CDR3. Per germline, CDR1 SGHAT and CDR2 FQNNGV.

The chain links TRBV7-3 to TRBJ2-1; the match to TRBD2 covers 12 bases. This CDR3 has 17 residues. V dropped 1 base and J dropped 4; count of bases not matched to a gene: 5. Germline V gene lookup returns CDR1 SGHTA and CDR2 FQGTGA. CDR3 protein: CASSLRTSGIRYNEQFF. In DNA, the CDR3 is TGTGCCAGCAGCTTAAGGACTAGCGGGATCCGGTACAATGAGCAGTTCTTC.

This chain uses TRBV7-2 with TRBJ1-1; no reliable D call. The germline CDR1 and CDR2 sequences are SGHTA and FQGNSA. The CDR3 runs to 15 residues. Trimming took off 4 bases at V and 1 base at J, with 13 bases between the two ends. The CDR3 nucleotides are TGTGCCAGCAGCTCGTTCGGCACAGCGAACACTGAAGCTTTCTTT. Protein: CASSSFGTANTEAFF.

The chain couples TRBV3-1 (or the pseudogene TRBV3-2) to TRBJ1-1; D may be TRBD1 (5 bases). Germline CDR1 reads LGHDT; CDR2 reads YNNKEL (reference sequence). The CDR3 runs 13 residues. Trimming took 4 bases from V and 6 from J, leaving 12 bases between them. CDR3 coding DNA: TGTGCCAGCAGCCCCAAGACAGAATCTGAAGCTTTCTTT. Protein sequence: CASSPKTESEAFF.

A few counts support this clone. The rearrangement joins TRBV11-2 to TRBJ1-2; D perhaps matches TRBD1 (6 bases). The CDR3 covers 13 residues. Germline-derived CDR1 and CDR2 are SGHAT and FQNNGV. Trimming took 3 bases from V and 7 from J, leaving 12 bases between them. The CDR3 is CASSLSGARGYTF. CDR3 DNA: TGTGCCAGCAGCTTGTCAGGGGCGCGTGGCTACACCTTC.

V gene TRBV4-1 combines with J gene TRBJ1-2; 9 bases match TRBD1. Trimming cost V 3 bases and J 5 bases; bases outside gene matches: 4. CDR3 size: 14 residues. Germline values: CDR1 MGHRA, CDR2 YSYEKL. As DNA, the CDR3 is TGCGCCAGCAGCCAGATCGGGACAGGGTATGGCTACACCTTC. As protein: CASSQIGTGYGYTF.

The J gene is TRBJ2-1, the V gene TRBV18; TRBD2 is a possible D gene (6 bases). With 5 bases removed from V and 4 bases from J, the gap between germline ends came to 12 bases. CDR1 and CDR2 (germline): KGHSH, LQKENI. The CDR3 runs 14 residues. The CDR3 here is CASSTGTSYNEQFF. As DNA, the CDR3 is TGTGCCAGCTCAACCGGGACTTCTTACAATGAGCAGTTCTTC.

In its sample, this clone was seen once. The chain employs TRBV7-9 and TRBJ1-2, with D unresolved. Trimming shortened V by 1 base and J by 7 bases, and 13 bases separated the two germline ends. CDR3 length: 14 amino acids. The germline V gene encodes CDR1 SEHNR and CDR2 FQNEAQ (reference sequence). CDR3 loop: CASSLGKYSGGYTF. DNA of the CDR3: TGTGCCAGCAGCTTAGGAAAGTACTCGGGTGGCTACACCTTC.

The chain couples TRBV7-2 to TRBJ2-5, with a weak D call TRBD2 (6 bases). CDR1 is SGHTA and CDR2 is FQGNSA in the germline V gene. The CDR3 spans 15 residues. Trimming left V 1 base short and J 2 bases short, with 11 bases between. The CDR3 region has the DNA TGTGCCAGCAGCTTAGGAGGGCGGGAACAAGAGACCCAGTACTTC. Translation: CASSLGGREQETQYF.

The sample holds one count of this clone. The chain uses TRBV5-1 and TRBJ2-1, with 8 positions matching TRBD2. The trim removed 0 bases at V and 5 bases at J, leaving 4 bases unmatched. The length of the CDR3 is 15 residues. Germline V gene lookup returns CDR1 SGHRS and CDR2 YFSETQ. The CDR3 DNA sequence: TGCGCCAGCAGCTTGGAGAGCGGGAGCCACAATGAGCAGTTCTTC. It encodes CASSLESGSHNEQFF.